The 6 T cell receptor beta chains presented below share a single source sample, sequenced in a study of cytomegalovirus exposure and HLA in healthy donors. Sequenced by immunoSEQ multiplex PCR; TCRdb stores in-frame clones only, minus some. Of about 74,000 clones in the sample, 94% are singletons; the top ten hold about 2.1%. Sequencing was done on a sample of PBMCs. The receptors shown here come from a woman aged 18-29 years in good health and CMV-seropositive.

V is TRBV7-2 and J is TRBJ2-2, with D perhaps matching TRBD2 (5 bases). Germline loops: CDR1 SGHTA, CDR2 FQGNSA. Trimming removed 0 bases at V and 7 bases at J, with 9 bases between. The CDR3 totals 14 residues. The CDR3 DNA sequence: TGTGCCAGCAGCTTAGCGGGAGAGTTCGGGGAGCTGTTTTTT. It encodes CASSLAGEFGELFF.

This clone was observed once. The chain uses TRBV5-1 and TRBJ2-1; tentative D call: TRBD1 (5 bases). There are 14 residues in the CDR3. Germline V CDR1 and CDR2: SGHRS, YFSETQ. The V end was cut by 0 bases, the J end by 2 bases, with 6 bases between. In DNA, the CDR3 is TGCGCCAGCAGCTTGGAACAGGCCTACAATGAGCAGTTCTTC. Translation: CASSLEQAYNEQFF.

The V call is TRBV5-1, the J call TRBJ2-3, with a possible D match to TRBD2 (7 bases). This CDR3 region has 17 residues. Trimming stripped 4 bases from V and 3 bases from J, with 21 bases between. Germline CDR1 reads SGHRS; CDR2 reads YFSETQ. CDR3 nucleotide sequence: TGCGCCAGCAGCCCCGTGAAGGGGGGGGAGGGGACAGATACGCAGTATTTT. Translating it yields CASSPVKGGEGTDTQYF.

This clone has more than one count but fewer than ten. This rearrangement joins TRBV6-1 to TRBJ2-3; 8 bases align to TRBD2. Germline lookup yields CDR1 MNHNS and CDR2 SASEGT. The junction had 12 bases not matched to a gene; V was cut back by 4 bases and J by 3 bases. The CDR3 extends over 17 amino acids. CDR3 residues: CASSGIAGSPGTDTQYF. The CDR3 DNA reads as TGTGCCAGCAGTGGTATAGCGGGGTCCCCAGGGACAGATACGCAGTATTTT.

The chain is built from TRBV19 and TRBJ2-7; tentative D call: TRBD2 (7 bases). The CDR3 extends over 15 amino acids. Trimming shortened V by 10 bases and J by 3 bases, and 22 bases separated the two germline ends. The germline V gene encodes CDR1 LNHDA and CDR2 SQIVND (reference sequence). CDR3 in amino acids: CATAWGGSLDYEQYF. In DNA form, the CDR3 reads TGTGCCACCGCTTGGGGGGGCTCCCTGGACTACGAGCAGTACTTC.

The chain has TRBV11-3 and TRBJ2-5; 7 bases match TRBD2. The junction had 17 bases not matched to a gene; V was cut back by 5 bases and J by 5 bases. The CDR3 covers 17 residues. Germline V lookup: CDR1 SGHNT, CDR2 YENEEA. CDR3 amino acids: CASSARSYGGSRETQYF. CDR3 DNA: TGTGCCAGCAGCGCACGCTCTTACGGGGGGAGTCGGGAGACCCAGTACTTC.